These 29 T cell receptor beta chains originate from one sample sequenced in a study of cytomegalovirus exposure and HLA in healthy donors. The study ran its PCR with 60 Vbeta and 13 Jbeta primers. Assay used: immunoSEQ multiplex PCR; TCRdb lists only in-frame clones, some missing. The sample gives some 190,000 clones, approximately 75% of which show up once; approximately 5% is in the top ten. Sequencing was done on a sample of PBMCs. The receptors come from a man aged 25 to 40 in good health and CMV-seropositive.

The genes are TRBV19 and TRBJ1-2; D is uncertain. Germline CDR1 is LNHDA and CDR2 is SQIVND (reference sequence). This CDR3 spans 14 amino acids. Trimming shortened V by 3 bases and J by 8 bases, and 16 bases separated the two germline ends. The CDR3 DNA is TGTGCCAGTAGTATGGCAGGACTTATGGGGGGCTACACCTTC. Translated: CASSMAGLMGGYTF.

The chain combines TRBV25-1 with TRBJ1-4; D possibly corresponds to TRBD1 (5 bases). In germline, CDR1 is MGHDK, CDR2 SYGVNS. Trimming took off 8 bases at V and 7 bases at J, with 17 bases between the two ends. CDR3 length: 14 residues. The CDR3 DNA reads as TGTGCCAGCGCCCATGGGGGGGAAAGTGAAAAACTGTTTTTT. The encoded protein is CASAHGGESEKLFF.

The rearrangement uses TRBV7-9 and TRBJ1-2; D possibly corresponds to TRBD1 (6 bases). Trimming removed 4 bases at V and 4 bases at J, with 16 bases between. The CDR3 length is 15 residues. Germline assignment: CDR1 SEHNR and CDR2 FQNEAQ (reference sequence). CDR3 nucleotides: TGTGCCAGCAGCTCTTGGACAGATACTTCCTATGGCTACACCTTC. Translating it yields CASSSWTDTSYGYTF.

This clone was detected only a few times. The CDR3 bases are TGTGCCAGCAGTTTGCGTCCTGAGGGTCTAAAAATTGGAACTAATGGCTACACCTTC. This translates into CASSLRPEGLKIGTNGYTF. V usage is TRBV27 and J usage is TRBJ1-2; D is unclear. CDR1 is MNHEY and CDR2 is SMNVEV in the germline V gene (reference sequence). The CDR3 covers 19 residues. Trimming removed 3 bases from V and 6 bases from J, with 29 bases in between.

The chain links TRBV7-8 to TRBJ2-7; 10 bases fit TRBD1. This CDR3 comprises 16 residues. Germline CDR1 SGHVS, CDR2 FQNEAQ. The junction had 9 bases not matched to a gene; V was cut back by 1 base and J by 6 bases. CDR3 sequence (DNA): TGTGCCAGCAGCTTAGAGGCGCCGGGACAGGGGTTCGAGCAGTACTTC. This gives the protein CASSLEAPGQGFEQYF.

The rearrangement uses TRBV5-1 and TRBJ1-2, with TRBD1 identical over 9 bases. J was trimmed by 3 bases and V by 4 bases; bases with no gene match: 7. The CDR3 contains 15 residues. Germline values: CDR1 SGHRS, CDR2 YFSETQ. The CDR3 DNA is TGCGCCAGCAGCCCACAGGGGGCGGGCGACTATGGCTACACCTTC. Encoded protein: CASSPQGAGDYGYTF.

This clone was detected once. This rearrangement joins TRBV7-2 to TRBJ2-3; tentative D call: TRBD2 (5 bases). V dropped 1 base and J dropped 11 bases, with 19 bases sitting between them. Germline assignment: CDR1 SGHTA and CDR2 FQGNSA. The CDR3 extends over 15 amino acids. The CDR3 here is CASSLVLAGPLRQYF. In DNA form, the CDR3 reads TGTGCCAGCAGCTTAGTCTTGGCGGGCCCTCTTAGGCAGTATTTT.

The V call is TRBV4-2, the J call TRBJ2-3; 9 positions match TRBD2. V lost 0 bases to trimming and J lost 7 bases; unmatched junction nucleotides: 5. This CDR3 is built from 15 residues. Germline V gives CDR1 LGHNA, CDR2 YNFKEQ. The CDR3 loop is CASSQEVAGGNTQYF. DNA of the CDR3: TGTGCCAGCAGCCAAGAGGTGGCGGGGGGGAATACGCAGTATTTT.

The chain uses TRBV19 and TRBJ2-7; D may be TRBD2 (7 bases). CDR1 and CDR2 from the germline V gene are LNHDA and SQIVND (reference sequence). CDR3 length: 15 residues. The V end lost 5 bases, the J end lost 4 bases, and 18 bases lay between the germline ends. The CDR3 is CASSDLQGGRYEQYF. The CDR3 nucleotides read TGTGCCAGTAGTGATCTACAGGGAGGGCGATACGAGCAGTACTTC.

This clone came up once. The rearrangement links TRBV5-6 to TRBJ2-3; TRBD1 might be the D (6 bases). This CDR3 spans 15 amino acids. Germline assignment: CDR1 SGHDT and CDR2 YYEEEE. V was pared by 4 bases and J by 1 base, with 13 bases between. The CDR3 reads CASSRGGEGTDTQYF. The CDR3 nucleotides are TGTGCCAGCAGCCGAGGGGGAGAGGGCACAGATACGCAGTATTTT.

This chain links TRBV19 with TRBJ1-1; D not resolved. Germline CDR1 reads LNHDA; CDR2 reads SQIVND (reference sequence). The CDR3 spans 13 residues. Trimming cost V 2 bases and J 7 bases, with 11 bases left between them. The CDR3 spells CASSIIWAVEAFF. The CDR3 DNA follows: TGTGCCAGTAGTATAATTTGGGCAGTTGAAGCTTTCTTT.

The V gene is TRBV2, the J gene TRBJ2-1; D is perhaps TRBD2 (5 bases). The V gene lost 3 bases and the J gene lost 6 bases, with 15 bases spanning the gap. Germline assignment: CDR1 SNHLY and CDR2 FYNNEI. The CDR3 covers 15 residues. The CDR3 DNA follows: TGTGCCAGCAGTGAGAAGAGCGGCCCCCTCAATGAGCAGTTCTTC. This codes for CASSEKSGPLNEQFF.

To note about this clone: Other DNA sequences of this sample code for an identical CDR3. This chain joins TRBV18 and TRBJ1-1; the D gene is possibly TRBD1 (5 bases). CDR1 KGHSH and CDR2 LQKENI come from the germline V gene. Deletions cut 1 base from V and 7 bases from J, with 7 bases between. There are 12 residues in the CDR3. The CDR3 loop reads CASSPRTGEAFF. The CDR3 region has the DNA TGTGCCAGCTCACCACGAACAGGTGAAGCTTTCTTT.

V gene TRBV6-5 combines with J gene TRBJ1-2; TRBD1 agrees at 7 bases. After removal of 9 bases from V and 2 bases from J, the junction contained 6 bases not matched to a gene. The germline V gene has CDR1 MNHEY and CDR2 SVGAGI. This CDR3 has 13 residues. The CDR3 sequence: CASRETGNYGYTF. In nucleotides, the CDR3 is TGTGCCAGTAGGGAGACAGGGAACTATGGCTACACCTTC.

The V and J genes are TRBV28 and TRBJ1-5, with D uncertain. CDR1 is MDHEN and CDR2 is SYDVKM in the germline V gene. There are 13 residues in the CDR3. V was clipped by 10 bases and J by 0 bases, with 10 bases between them. The CDR3: CATTEFSNQPQHF. In DNA form, the CDR3 reads TGTGCCACTACAGAGTTTAGCAATCAGCCCCAGCATTTT.

V usage is TRBV7-6 and J usage is TRBJ2-5, with TRBD2 matching 7 bases. CDR1 SGHVS and CDR2 FNYEAQ come from the germline V gene. The CDR3 runs to 14 residues. The V and J ends lost 5 bases and 1 base, in that order; junction bases with no gene match: 4. The CDR3 is CASSREASQETQYF. In nucleotides, the CDR3 is TGTGCCAGCAGCCGGGAGGCCAGCCAAGAGACCCAGTACTTC. The complete variable domain, with remaining parts taken from reference TRBV7-6 and TRBJ2-5, reads GAGVSQSPRYKVTKRGQDVALRCDPISGHVSLYWYRQALGQGPEFLTYFNYEAQQDKSGLPNDRFSAERPEGSISTLTIQRTEQRDSAMYRCASSREASQETQYFGPGTRLLVL.

This clone was observed a few times. The V and J genes are TRBV7-2 and TRBJ2-1, with D maybe TRBD1 (6 bases). Germline V gene sequence: CDR1 SGHTA, CDR2 FQGNSA. Deletions cut 2 bases from V and 2 bases from J, with 10 bases between. This CDR3 spans 15 amino acids. CDR3 sequence (DNA): TGTGCCAGCAGCTTACAGGGGTCGGCCTACAATGAGCAGTTCTTC. Residues: CASSLQGSAYNEQFF.

The V and J genes are TRBV19 and TRBJ2-4; possible D gene TRBD2, 5 bases. Trimming shortened V by 1 base and J by 7 bases, and 17 bases separated the two germline ends. CDR1 and CDR2 from the germline V gene are LNHDA and SQIVND (reference sequence). The CDR3 totals 16 residues. For the CDR3, the DNA is TGTGCCAGTAGTATAGGAGAGGGAGCGGACTGGAACATTCAGTACTTC. Translation: CASSIGEGADWNIQYF.

The chain joins TRBV9 to TRBJ2-1; TRBD2 aligns across 7 bases. Germline trimming cut 0 bases from V and 4 bases from J; bases unmatched to any gene: 4. This CDR3 is built from 15 residues. CDR1 SGDLS and CDR2 YYNGEE come from the germline V gene. CDR3 protein: CASSVGSGGYNEQFF. The CDR3, as DNA: TGTGCCAGCAGCGTAGGGTCGGGAGGTTACAATGAGCAGTTCTTC.

This clone came up a few times. This chain joins TRBV30 and TRBJ2-2; tentatively, D is TRBD2 (6 bases). Trimming removed 2 bases from V and 3 bases from J, with 13 bases in between. CDR1 and CDR2 (germline): GTSNPN, SVGIG (reference sequence). The CDR3 sequence is 15 residues long. The DNA for the CDR3 is TGTGCCTGGAGTAGGGTTGGGGGGTACACCGGGGAGCTGTTTTTT. Its translation: CAWSRVGGYTGELFF. Variable domain in full (rest from reference TRBV30 and TRBJ2-2): SQTIHQWPATLVQPVGSPLSLECTVEGTSNPNLYWYRQAAGRGLQLLFYSVGIGQISSEVPQNLSASRPQDRQFILSSKKLLLSDSGFYLCAWSRVGGYTGELFFGEGSRLTVL.

The chain carries TRBV18 and TRBJ2-7; no clear D. Germline V gene lookup returns CDR1 KGHSH and CDR2 LQKENI. Trimming removed 6 bases at V and 2 bases at J, with 14 bases between. The CDR3 length is 14 residues. The CDR3 is CASSVAGAAYEQYF. The DNA for the CDR3 is TGTGCCAGCTCCGTGGCCGGTGCGGCCTACGAGCAGTACTTC.

The V gene is TRBV7-9, the J gene TRBJ2-5; 12 nucleotides line up with TRBD1. The last part of the DNA fits TRBJ2-7 better; the J call may be wrong. Germline V lookup: CDR1 SEHNR, CDR2 FQNEAQ (reference sequence). The CDR3 covers 16 residues. The CDR3: CASSSRGTGGRHEQYF. In nucleotides, the CDR3 is TGTGCCAGCAGCTCCCGAGGGACAGGGGGCCGTCACGAGCAGTACTTC.

The V and J genes are TRBV5-1 and TRBJ2-5; perhaps TRBD2 as D (5 bases). V gave up 0 bases and J gave up 5 bases, with 14 bases separating them. CDR1 is SGHRS, CDR2 YFSETQ, per germline. CDR3 size: 15 residues. The CDR3 DNA sequence: TGCGCCAGCAGCTTGGGAGGCAGCGGTACGGAGACCCAGTACTTC. Translating gives CASSLGGSGTETQYF. The complete variable domain, with remaining parts taken from reference TRBV5-1 and TRBJ2-5, reads KAGVTQTPRYLIKTRGQQVTLSCSPISGHRSVSWYQQTPGQGLQFLFEYFSETQRNKGNFPGRFSGRQFSNSRSEMNVSTLELGDSALYLCASSLGGSGTETQYFGPGTRLLVL.

The V call is TRBV28, the J call TRBJ2-7; 7 bases are a match to TRBD2. CDR3 length equals 16 residues. V was pared by 2 bases and J by 2 bases, with 9 bases of the junction left unmatched. Germline CDR1 MDHEN, CDR2 SYDVKM. This CDR3 is CASSLVASGLTYEQYF. Here the CDR3 DNA reads TGTGCCAGCAGTTTAGTTGCTAGCGGTTTAACCTACGAGCAGTACTTC.

The table lists this clone with a few counts. The V and J genes are TRBV6-5 and TRBJ2-1, with TRBD1 identical over 11 bases. CDR3 length: 15 amino acids. V lost 2 bases to trimming and J lost 8 bases; unmatched junction nucleotides: 5. Germline values: CDR1 MNHEY, CDR2 SVGAGI. The CDR3: CASSYRGQGVDEQFF. In nucleotides, the CDR3 is TGTGCCAGCAGTTACCGGGGACAGGGGGTCGATGAGCAGTTCTTC.

This rearrangement joins TRBV28 to TRBJ2-7; maybe TRBD2 (6 bases). Trimming took 5 bases from V and 7 from J, leaving 21 bases between them. CDR3 length: 15 residues. Germline CDR1 reads MDHEN; CDR2 reads SYDVKM. CDR3 protein: CASSPPIAANREQYF. In nucleotides, the CDR3 is TGTGCCAGCAGTCCCCCCATAGCGGCTAATAGGGAGCAGTACTTC.

This chain connects TRBV27 to TRBJ2-5; 14 positions agree with TRBD2. The length of the CDR3 is 14 residues. The germline CDR1 and CDR2 sequences are MNHEY and SMNVEV (reference sequence). The V segment lost 5 bases and the J segment 8 bases; nucleotides outside the gene matches: 4. Here the CDR3 DNA reads TGTGCCAGCAGTCTAGGGACTAGCGGGAGTACCCAGTACTTC. Its protein is CASSLGTSGSTQYF.

The chain is built from TRBV29-1 and TRBJ2-7, with TRBD2 identical over 7 bases. The CDR3 length is 15 residues. V was pared by 0 bases and J by 2 bases, with 7 bases of the junction left unmatched. CDR1 and CDR2 from the germline V gene are SQVTM and ANQGSEA. The CDR3: CSVEDFRGRAYEQYF. The CDR3 coding sequence is TGCAGCGTTGAAGATTTTCGGGGGAGGGCCTACGAGCAGTACTTC.

The V gene is TRBV7-2, the J gene TRBJ2-5; maybe TRBD2 (5 bases). V lost 1 base and J lost 1, with 7 bases in between. The germline CDR1 and CDR2 sequences are SGHTA and FQGNSA. The CDR3 has 14 residues. The CDR3 reads CASSLGLLQETQYF. CDR3 DNA: TGTGCCAGCAGCTTAGGACTACTCCAAGAGACCCAGTACTTC.